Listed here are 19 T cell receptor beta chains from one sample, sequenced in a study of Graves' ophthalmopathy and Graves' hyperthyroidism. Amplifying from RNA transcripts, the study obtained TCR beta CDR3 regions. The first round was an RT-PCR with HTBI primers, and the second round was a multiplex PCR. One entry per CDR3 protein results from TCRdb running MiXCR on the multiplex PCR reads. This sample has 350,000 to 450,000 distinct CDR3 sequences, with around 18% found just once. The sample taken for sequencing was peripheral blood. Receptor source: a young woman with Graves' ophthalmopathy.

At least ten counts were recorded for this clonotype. The CDR3 protein is CASSLSAGAYQETQYF. CDR3 nucleotides: TGTGCCAGCAGTTTATCTGCGGGAGCGTACCAAGAGACCCAGTACTTC. The V call is TRBV28, the J call TRBJ2-5; 7 positions match TRBD2. The CDR3 totals 16 residues. Germline V gives CDR1 MDHEN, CDR2 SYDVKM. After removal of 1 base from V and 0 bases from J, the junction contained 5 bases not matched to a gene.

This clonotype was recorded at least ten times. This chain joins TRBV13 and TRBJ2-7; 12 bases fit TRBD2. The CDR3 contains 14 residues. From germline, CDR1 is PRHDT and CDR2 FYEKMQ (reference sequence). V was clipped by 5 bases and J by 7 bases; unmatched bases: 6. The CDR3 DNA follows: TGTGCCAGCAGCCCTAGACTAGCGGGAGAGGAGCAGTACTTC. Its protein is CASSPRLAGEEQYF.

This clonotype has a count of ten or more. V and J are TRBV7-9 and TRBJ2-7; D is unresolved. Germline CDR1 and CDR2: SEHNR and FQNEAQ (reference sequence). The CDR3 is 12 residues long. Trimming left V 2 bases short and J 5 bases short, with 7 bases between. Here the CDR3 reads CASSLKPDEQYF. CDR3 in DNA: TGTGCCAGCAGCTTAAAACCTGACGAGCAGTACTTC.

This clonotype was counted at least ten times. The CDR3 loop is CASSYSPGFTETQYF. The CDR3 region has the DNA TGTGCCAGCAGTTACTCTCCAGGGTTTACAGAGACCCAGTACTTC. The gene calls are TRBV6-5 and TRBJ2-5; tentative D call: TRBD1 (5 bases). Trimming removed 0 bases at V and 4 bases at J, with 12 bases between. The CDR3 spans 15 residues. The germline CDR1 and CDR2 sequences are MNHEY and SVGAGI.

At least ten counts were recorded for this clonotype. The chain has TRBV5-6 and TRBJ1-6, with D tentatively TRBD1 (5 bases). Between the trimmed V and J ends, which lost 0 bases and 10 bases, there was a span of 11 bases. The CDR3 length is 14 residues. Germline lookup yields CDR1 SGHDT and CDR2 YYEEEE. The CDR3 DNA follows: TGTGCCAGCAGCTTGGAGGAGGGGCGCTCACCCCTCCACTTT. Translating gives CASSLEEGRSPLHF. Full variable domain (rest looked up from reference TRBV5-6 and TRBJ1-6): DAGVTQSPTHLIKTRGQQVTLRCSPKSGHDTVSWYQQALGQGPQFIFQYYEEEERQRGNFPDRFSGHQFPNYSSELNVNALLLGDSALYLCASSLEEGRSPLHFGNGTRLTVT.

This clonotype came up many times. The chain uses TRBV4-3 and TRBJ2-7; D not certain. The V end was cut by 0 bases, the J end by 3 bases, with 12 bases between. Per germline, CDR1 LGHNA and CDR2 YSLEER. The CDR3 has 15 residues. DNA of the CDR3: TGCGCCAGCAGCCAAGAAGTAGGCAGGTTCTACGAGCAGTACTTC. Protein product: CASSQEVGRFYEQYF.

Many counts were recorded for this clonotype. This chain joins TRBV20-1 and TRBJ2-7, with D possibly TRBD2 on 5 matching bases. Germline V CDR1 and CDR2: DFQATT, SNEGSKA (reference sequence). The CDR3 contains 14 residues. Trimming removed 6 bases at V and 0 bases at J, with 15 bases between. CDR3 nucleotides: TGCAGTGCCCGAGCGAGGGTTAGCTCCTACGAGCAGTACTTC. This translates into CSARARVSSYEQYF.

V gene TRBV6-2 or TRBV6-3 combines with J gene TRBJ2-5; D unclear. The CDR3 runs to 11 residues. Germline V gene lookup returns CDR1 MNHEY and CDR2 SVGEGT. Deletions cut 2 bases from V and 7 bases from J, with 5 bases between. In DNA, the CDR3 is TGTGCCAGCAGTTACAGCTTGACCCAGTACTTC. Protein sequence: CASSYSLTQYF.

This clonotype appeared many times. This CDR3 is CASRFLGGRDFYYEQYF. CDR3 bases: TGTGCCAGCAGATTTTTGGGGGGTAGGGACTTCTACTACGAGCAGTACTTC. The rearrangement joins TRBV6-4 to TRBJ2-7, with D possibly matching TRBD2 (6 bases). Per the germline V gene, CDR1 is MRHNA and CDR2 is SNTAGT. This CDR3 spans 17 amino acids. The germline V and J ends were trimmed by 6 bases and 3 bases, with 24 bases remaining between them.

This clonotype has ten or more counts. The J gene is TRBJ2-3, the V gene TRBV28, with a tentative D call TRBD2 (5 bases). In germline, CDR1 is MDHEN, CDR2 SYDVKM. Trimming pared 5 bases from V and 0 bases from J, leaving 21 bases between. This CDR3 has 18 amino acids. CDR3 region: CASSLPPFPGGSTDTQYF. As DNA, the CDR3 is TGTGCCAGCAGTCTTCCCCCCTTCCCTGGCGGGAGCACAGATACGCAGTATTTT.

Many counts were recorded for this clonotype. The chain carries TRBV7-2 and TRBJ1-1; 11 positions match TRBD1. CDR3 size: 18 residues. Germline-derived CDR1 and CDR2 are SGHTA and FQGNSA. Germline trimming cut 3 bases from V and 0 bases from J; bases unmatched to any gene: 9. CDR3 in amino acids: CASSFGTGGYAMNTEAFF. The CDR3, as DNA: TGTGCCAGCAGCTTCGGGACAGGGGGTTACGCCATGAACACTGAAGCTTTCTTT.

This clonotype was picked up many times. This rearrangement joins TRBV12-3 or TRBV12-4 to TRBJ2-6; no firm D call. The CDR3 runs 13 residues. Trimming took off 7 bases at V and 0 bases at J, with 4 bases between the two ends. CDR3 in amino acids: CASNLSGANVLTF. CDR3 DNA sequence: TGTGCCAGCAATCTCTCTGGGGCCAACGTCCTGACTTTC.

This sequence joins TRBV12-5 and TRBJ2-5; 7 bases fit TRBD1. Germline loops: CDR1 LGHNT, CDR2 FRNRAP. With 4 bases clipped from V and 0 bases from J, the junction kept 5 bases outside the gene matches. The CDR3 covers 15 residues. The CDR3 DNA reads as TGTGCTAGTGGTTCGGGACAGATGTACCAAGAGACCCAGTACTTC. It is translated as CASGSGQMYQETQYF. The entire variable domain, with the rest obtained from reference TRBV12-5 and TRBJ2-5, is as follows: DARVTQTPRHKVTEMGQEVTMRCQPILGHNTVFWYRQTMMQGLELLAYFRNRAPLDDSGMPKDRFSAEMPDATLATLKIQPSEPRDSAVYFCASGSGQMYQETQYFGPGTRLLVL.

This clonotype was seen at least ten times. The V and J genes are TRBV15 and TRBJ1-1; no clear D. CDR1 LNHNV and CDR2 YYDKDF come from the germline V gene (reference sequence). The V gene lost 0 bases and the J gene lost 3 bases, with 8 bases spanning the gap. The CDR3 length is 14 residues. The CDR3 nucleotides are TGTGCCACCAGCAGAGAGGGGAGTCACACTGAAGCTTTCTTT. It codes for CATSREGSHTEAFF.

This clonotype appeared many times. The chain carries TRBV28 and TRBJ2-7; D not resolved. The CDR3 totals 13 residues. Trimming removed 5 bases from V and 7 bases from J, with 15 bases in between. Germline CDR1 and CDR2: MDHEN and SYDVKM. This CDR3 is CASSPPSRREQYF. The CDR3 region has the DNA TGTGCCAGCAGTCCTCCCTCTCGACGTGAGCAGTACTTC.

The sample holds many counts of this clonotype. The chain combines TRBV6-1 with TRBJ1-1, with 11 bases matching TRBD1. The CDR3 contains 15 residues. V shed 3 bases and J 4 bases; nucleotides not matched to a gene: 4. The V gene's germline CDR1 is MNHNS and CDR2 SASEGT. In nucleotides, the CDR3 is TGTGCCAGCAGTGATATGGACAGGGGGCGCACTGAAGCTTTCTTT. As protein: CASSDMDRGRTEAFF.

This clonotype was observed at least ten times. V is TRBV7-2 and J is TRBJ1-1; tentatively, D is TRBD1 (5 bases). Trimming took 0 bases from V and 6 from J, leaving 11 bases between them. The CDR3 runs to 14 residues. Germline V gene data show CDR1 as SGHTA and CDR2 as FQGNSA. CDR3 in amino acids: CASSLALAGSEAFF. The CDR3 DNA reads TGTGCCAGCAGCTTAGCGTTGGCAGGGTCTGAAGCTTTCTTT.

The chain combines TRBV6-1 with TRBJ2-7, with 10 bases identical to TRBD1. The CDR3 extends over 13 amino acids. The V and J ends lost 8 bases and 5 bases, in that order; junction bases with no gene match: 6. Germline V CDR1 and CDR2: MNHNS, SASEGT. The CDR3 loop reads CASGTGVQDEQYF. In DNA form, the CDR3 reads TGTGCCAGCGGGACAGGGGTTCAGGACGAGCAGTACTTC.

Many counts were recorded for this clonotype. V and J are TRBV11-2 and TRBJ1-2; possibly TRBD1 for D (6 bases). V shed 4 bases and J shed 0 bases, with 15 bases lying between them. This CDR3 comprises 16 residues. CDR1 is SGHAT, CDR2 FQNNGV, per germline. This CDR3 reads CASSSRGGRSNYGYTF. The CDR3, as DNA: TGTGCCAGCAGCTCAAGGGGGGGACGGTCTAACTATGGCTACACCTTC.